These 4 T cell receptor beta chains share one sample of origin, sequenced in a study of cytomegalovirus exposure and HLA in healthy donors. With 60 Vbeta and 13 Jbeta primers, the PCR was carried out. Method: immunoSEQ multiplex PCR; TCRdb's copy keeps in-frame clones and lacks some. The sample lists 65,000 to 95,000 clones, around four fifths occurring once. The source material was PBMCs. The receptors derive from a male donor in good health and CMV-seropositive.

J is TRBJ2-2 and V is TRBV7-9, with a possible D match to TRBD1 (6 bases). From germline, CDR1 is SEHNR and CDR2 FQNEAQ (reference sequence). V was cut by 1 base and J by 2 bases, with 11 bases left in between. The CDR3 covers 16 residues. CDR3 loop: CASSLGYRENTGELFF. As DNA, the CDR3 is TGTGCCAGCAGCTTAGGGTACAGGGAAAACACCGGGGAGCTGTTTTTT.

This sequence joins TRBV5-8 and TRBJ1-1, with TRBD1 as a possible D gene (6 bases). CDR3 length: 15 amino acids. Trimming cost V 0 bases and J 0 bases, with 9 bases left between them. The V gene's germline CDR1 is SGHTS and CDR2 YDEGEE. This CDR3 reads CASSLDWGLNTEAFF. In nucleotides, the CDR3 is TGTGCCAGCAGCTTGGATTGGGGGCTGAACACTGAAGCTTTCTTT. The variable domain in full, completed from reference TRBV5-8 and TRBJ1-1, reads EAGVTQSPTHLIKTRGQQATLRCSPISGHTSVYWYQQALGLGLQFLLWYDEGEERNRGNFPPRFSGRQFPNYSSELNVNALELEDSALYLCASSLDWGLNTEAFFGQGTRLTVV.

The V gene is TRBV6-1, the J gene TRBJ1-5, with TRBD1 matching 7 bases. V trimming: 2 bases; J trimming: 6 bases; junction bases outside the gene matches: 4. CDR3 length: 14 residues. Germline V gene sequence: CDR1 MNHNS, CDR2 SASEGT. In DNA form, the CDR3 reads TGTGCCAGCAGTGAACGACAGGGTGGTCAGCCCCAGCATTTT. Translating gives CASSERQGGQPQHF.

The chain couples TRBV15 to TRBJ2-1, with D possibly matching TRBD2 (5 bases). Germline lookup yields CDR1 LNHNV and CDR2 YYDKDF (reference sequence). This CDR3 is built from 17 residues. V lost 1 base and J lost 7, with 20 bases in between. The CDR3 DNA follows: TGTGCCACCAGCAGAGTAGTGGGGAGTTTCATGGGGAATGAGCAGTTCTTC. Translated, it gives CATSRVVGSFMGNEQFF. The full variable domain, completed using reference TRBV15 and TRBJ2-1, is DAMVIQNPRYQVTQFGKPVTLSCSQTLNHNVMYWYQQKSSQAPKLLFHYYDKDFNNEADTPDNFQSRRPNTSFCFLDIRSPGLGDTAMYLCATSRVVGSFMGNEQFFGPGTRLTVL.